This T cell receptor beta chain is drawn from a study of post-analysis software for immune sequencing data. Study overall: Disease courses included relapsing-remitting, secondary progressive and progressive-relapsing multiple sclerosis.

Unique molecular identifiers had been added to the TCR beta cDNA libraries. T cells numbering roughly 0.9 to 11 million gave rise to some 500,000 cDNA molecules. One entry per CDR3 protein results from TCRdb running MiXCR on the PCR reads. The sample contains hundreds of thousands of distinct CDR3 sequences, about 60% of which appear only once. Worth noting for this clonotype: Its antigen is undetermined.

Whole-study findings and limits: Five TRBV segments were significantly more frequent in patients than in controls. TRBV5-6, TRBV5-1 and TRBV20-1 were among these segments. Multiple sclerosis patients showed significantly lower normalized Chao1 diversity than controls did.

From germline, CDR1 is DFQATT and CDR2 SNEGSKA (reference sequence). The CDR3 is 14 residues long. Sample: blood. The sequence was obtained from a girl aged 2-10 years with multiple sclerosis. This sequence joins TRBV20-1 and TRBJ2-1, with TRBD1 matching 8 bases. With the DNA end fitting TRBJ2-7 better, the J assignment may be wrong. CDR3 region: CSASLRDRPYEQYF. The CDR3 DNA is TGCAGTGCTAGTTTGCGGGACAGGCCCTACGAGCAGTACTTC.